The clone carrying this TCR beta chain occurred a few times. One entry per CDR3 protein, called by TCRdb with MiXCR from the 5' RACE reads. The profile covers roughly 80,000 distinct CDR3 sequences, with around 11% appearing a single time and approximately 12% taken by the ten largest. Unmatched junction bases numbered 3, after V lost 3 bases and J lost 10 bases. Germline loops: CDR1 SGHDN, CDR2 FVKESK. The CDR3 is 12 amino acids. These data come from a study of early T cells in non-severe SARS-CoV-2 infection. The chain is built from TRBV14 and TRBJ2-4; 7 bases are shared with TRBD1. Sequences were derived from whole blood, sampled at baseline. This receptor was taken from an adult who was a healthcare worker with PCR-confirmed SARS-CoV-2 infection or an uninfected control (not recorded which). The CDR3 DNA follows: TGTGCCAGCAGCCATAACAGGGGTATTCAGTACTTC. Translation: CASSHNRGIQYF.